Presented here are 14 T cell receptor beta chains from one specimen sequenced in a study of T cell responses to AZD1222 COVID-19 vaccine. The method was immunoSEQ multiplex PCR; TCRdb's version includes in-frame clones alone and lacks a portion of them. Of 75,000 to 100,000 clones listed, 70% to 90% were seen once; the top ten hold less than 3.5%. Here the sequenced sample was peripheral blood, taken on day 0 of AZD1222 vaccination. The receptors derive from an adult in good health.

V usage is TRBV29-1 and J usage is TRBJ2-2; 7 bases match TRBD1. This CDR3 contains 13 residues. Germline values: CDR1 SQVTM, CDR2 ANQGSEA. The J segment lost 1 base and the V segment lost 5 bases, leaving 1 base of the junction unmatched. CDR3 in amino acids: CSVYRGNTGELFF. The CDR3 nucleotides read TGCAGCGTTTACAGGGGGAACACCGGGGAGCTGTTTTTT.

V gene TRBV19 combines with J gene TRBJ1-1; D remains unclear. The CDR3 contains 15 residues. Germline CDR1 LNHDA, CDR2 SQIVND (reference sequence). V was trimmed by 5 bases and J by 1 base, leaving 14 bases between them. CDR3 residues: CASSLAGRANTEAFF. Written as DNA, the CDR3 is TGTGCCAGTAGTTTGGCTGGGAGGGCGAACACTGAAGCTTTCTTT. Complete variable domain (other parts from reference TRBV19 and TRBJ1-1): DGGITQSPKYLFRKEGQNVTLSCEQNLNHDAMYWYRQDPGQGLRLIYYSQIVNDFQKGDIAEGYSVSREKKESFPLTVTSAQKNPTAFYLCASSLAGRANTEAFFGQGTRLTVV.

The gene calls are TRBV6-5 and TRBJ1-5; possibly TRBD1 for D (5 bases). This CDR3 has 15 residues. V lost 5 bases to trimming and J lost 2 bases, with 13 bases between them. Germline lookup yields CDR1 MNHEY and CDR2 SVGAGI. The CDR3 DNA reads as TGTGCCAGCAGTAGGGACCGGGGGGGCAATCAGCCCCAGCATTTT. Amino acid sequence: CASSRDRGGNQPQHF.

The CDR3 nucleotides are TGTGCCACCAGCAGGGACGGAGGGCCGAACACTGAAGCTTTCTTT. Its translation: CATSRDGGPNTEAFF. The chain links TRBV15 to TRBJ1-1; D uncertain. Trimming removed 3 bases at V and 1 base at J, with 12 bases between. Germline V gene sequence: CDR1 LNHNV, CDR2 YYDKDF (reference sequence). The CDR3 length is 15 residues. The full variable domain, with the rest looked up from reference TRBV15 and TRBJ1-1, is DAMVIQNPRYQVTQFGKPVTLSCSQTLNHNVMYWYQQKSSQAPKLLFHYYDKDFNNEADTPDNFQSRRPNTSFCFLDIRSPGLGDTAMYLCATSRDGGPNTEAFFGQGTRLTVV.

The rearrangement links TRBV7-2 to TRBJ2-3; D not resolved. Germline lookup yields CDR1 SGHTA and CDR2 FQGNSA. The CDR3 loop spans 12 amino acids. Trimming removed 1 base from V and 7 bases from J, with 6 bases in between. DNA of the CDR3: TGTGCCAGCAGCTTAGGGGCAAATACGCAGTATTTT. Protein product: CASSLGANTQYF.

This chain uses TRBV28 with TRBJ1-6; 9 nucleotides match TRBD1. The V and J ends lost 6 bases and 7 bases, in that order; junction bases with no gene match: 4. Germline V lookup: CDR1 MDHEN, CDR2 SYDVKM. The CDR3 has 14 residues. The CDR3 DNA sequence: TGTGCCAGCAGCGACGGGACAGGGAATTCACCCCTCCACTTT. Translating it yields CASSDGTGNSPLHF.

The V call is TRBV28, the J call TRBJ2-1, with 7 bases fitting TRBD2. Losses at the gene ends were 7 bases for V and 9 bases for J; bases not matched to a gene: 12. The CDR3 has 14 residues. CDR1 is MDHEN and CDR2 is SYDVKM in the germline V gene. CDR3 protein: CASTSNGGITEQFF. Written as DNA, the CDR3 is TGTGCCAGCACCTCTAACGGGGGGATCACTGAGCAGTTCTTC.

The chain is built from TRBV6-5 and TRBJ2-7; 10 nucleotides line up with TRBD1. Looked up from germline, CDR1 is MNHEY and CDR2 is SVGAGI. This CDR3 has 16 amino acids. V shed 2 bases and J 6 bases; nucleotides not matched to a gene: 10. CDR3 nucleotides: TGTGCCAGCAGTTACACCCGGGACAGGGGATTCGGCGAGCAGTACTTC. Amino acid sequence: CASSYTRDRGFGEQYF.

The chain carries TRBV10-2 and TRBJ1-2; 7 positions agree with TRBD1. J gave up 4 bases and V 8 bases, and 10 bases lay outside the gene matches. Germline CDR1 is WSHSY and CDR2 is SAAADI. The CDR3 is 14 amino acids. This CDR3 reads CASFGAGGVYGYTF. The CDR3 DNA sequence: TGCGCCAGCTTCGGGGCAGGGGGGGTCTATGGCTACACCTTC.

J is TRBJ1-1 and V is TRBV7-9, with TRBD1 as a possible D gene (5 bases). Trimming pared 5 bases from V and 11 bases from J, leaving 15 bases between. The CDR3 runs 12 residues. Germline assignment: CDR1 SEHNR and CDR2 FQNEAQ (reference sequence). CDR3 amino acids: CASSPGTLEAFF. The CDR3 DNA sequence: TGTGCCAGCAGCCCGGGGACCCTGGAGGCTTTCTTT. Full variable domain (outside the CDR3, taken from reference TRBV7-9 and TRBJ1-1): DTGVSQNPRHKITKRGQNVTFRCDPISEHNRLYWYRQTLGQGPEFLTYFQNEAQLEKSRLLSDRFSAERPKGSFSTLEIQRTEQGDSAMYLCASSPGTLEAFFGQGTRLTVV.

The CDR3 DNA follows: TGTGCCGCAGGACTAGCGGGAATAACCGGGGAGCTGTTTTTT. Protein sequence: CAAGLAGITGELFF. This rearrangement joins TRBV19 to TRBJ2-2; 12 nucleotides agree with TRBD2. V lost 11 bases to trimming and J lost 5 bases; unmatched junction nucleotides: 6. The CDR3 runs to 14 residues. From germline, CDR1 is LNHDA and CDR2 SQIVND (reference sequence). Based on the CDR3 plus reference TRBV19 and TRBJ2-2, the full variable domain is DGGITQSPKYLFRKEGQNVTLSCEQNLNHDAMYWYRQDPGQGLRLIYYSQIVNDFQKGDIAEGYSVSREKKESFPLTVTSAQKNPTAFYLCAAGLAGITGELFFGEGSRLTVL.

The CDR3 reads CASSVEGRGGADEQFF. The CDR3, as DNA: TGTGCCAGCAGCGTAGAGGGGCGCGGGGGGGCCGACGAGCAGTTCTTC. The chain uses TRBV9 and TRBJ2-1; TRBD2 matches 9 bases. V trimming: 0 bases; J trimming: 10 bases; junction bases outside the gene matches: 11. The CDR3 runs 16 residues. Looked up from germline, CDR1 is SGDLS and CDR2 is YYNGEE.

The gene calls are TRBV29-1 and TRBJ1-5, with a tentative D call TRBD1 (5 bases). This CDR3 spans 13 amino acids. Germline V gene data show CDR1 as SQVTM and CDR2 as ANQGSEA. Deletions cut 1 base from V and 2 bases from J, with 6 bases between. The CDR3 protein is CSVEVGGNQPQHF. The DNA of the CDR3 is TGCAGCGTTGAAGTAGGGGGCAATCAGCCCCAGCATTTT.

The chain couples TRBV19 to TRBJ1-2, with 9 nucleotides matching TRBD1. The CDR3 extends over 13 amino acids. V gave up 6 bases and J gave up 6 bases; unmatched junction bases: 5. Germline CDR1 and CDR2: LNHDA and SQIVND (reference sequence). CDR3 region: CASRTGTGNGYTF. DNA for the CDR3: TGTGCCAGTAGGACCGGGACAGGGAATGGCTACACCTTC.